This T cell receptor (beta chain) was recorded in a study of T cell responses to AZD1222 COVID-19 vaccine. Across the study: Analyses pooled second doses at about 4 or about 12 weeks.

Study-wide findings and caveats: CD4 TCRs linked to vaccination spanned spike, dominating at 160-218 and 743-854. Donors were mostly white British, more females; clonal diversity possibly underestimated.

As concerns this clone: What it recognizes is unknown.

Sequenced by immunoSEQ multiplex PCR; TCRdb stores in-frame clones only, minus some. This sample carries more than 95,000 clones, about 90% of them seen once, and the ten largest clones take under 11%. Looked up from germline, CDR1 is SGHRS and CDR2 is YFSETQ. The CDR3 loop spans 12 amino acids. Trimming shortened V by 4 bases and J by 6 bases, and 8 bases separated the two germline ends. This TCR was sampled from an adult in good health. This chain links TRBV5-1 with TRBJ2-1, with a possible D match to TRBD2 (5 bases). The sample was peripheral blood, taken on day 0 of AZD1222 vaccination. Written as DNA, the CDR3 is TGCGCCAGCAGCCGAACTAGCAATGAGCAGTTCTTC. Translated, it gives CASSRTSNEQFF.